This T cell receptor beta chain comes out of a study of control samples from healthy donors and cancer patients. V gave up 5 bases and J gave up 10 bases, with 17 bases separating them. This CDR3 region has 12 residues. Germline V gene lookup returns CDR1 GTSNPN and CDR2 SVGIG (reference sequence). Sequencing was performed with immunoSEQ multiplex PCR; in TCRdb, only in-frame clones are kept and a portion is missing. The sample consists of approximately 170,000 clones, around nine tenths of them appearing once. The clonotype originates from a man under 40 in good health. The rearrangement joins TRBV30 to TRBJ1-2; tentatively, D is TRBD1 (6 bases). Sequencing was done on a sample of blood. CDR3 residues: CAWGGAGEAYTF. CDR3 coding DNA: TGTGCCTGGGGGGGGGCAGGGGAGGCCTACACCTTC.